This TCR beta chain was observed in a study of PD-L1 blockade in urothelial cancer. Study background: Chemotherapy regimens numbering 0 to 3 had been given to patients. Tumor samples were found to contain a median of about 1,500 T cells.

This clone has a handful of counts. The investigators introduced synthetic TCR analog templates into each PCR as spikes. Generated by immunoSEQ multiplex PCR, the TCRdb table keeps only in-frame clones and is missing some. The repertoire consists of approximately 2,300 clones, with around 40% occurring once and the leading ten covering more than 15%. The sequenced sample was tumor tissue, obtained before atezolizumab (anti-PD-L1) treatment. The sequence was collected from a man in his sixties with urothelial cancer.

The CDR3, as DNA: TGTGCCAGCAGTGGGGGGGGGCAGGTGTACAATGAGCAGTTCTTC. Protein product: CASSGGGQVYNEQFF. V is TRBV6-8 and J is TRBJ2-1; D is possibly TRBD2 (7 bases). Looked up from germline, CDR1 is MNHGY and CDR2 is SAAAGT. The CDR3 length is 15 residues. The ends were cut back, 5 bases at V and 4 bases at J, with 15 bases in the middle.